Sequencing of this TCR beta chain was carried out in a study of control samples from healthy donors and cancer patients. Remarks on this clone: The junction shows a germline mismatch at one end, possibly a read error. The same CDR3 also results from other DNA sequences found in this sample.

The table came from immunoSEQ multiplex PCR; TCRdb's copy has only in-frame clones and leaves some out. The repertoire has under 85,000 clones, roughly 84% of them found once; the top ten carry around a tenth. The CDR3 contains 13 residues. Germline CDR1 is LNHNV and CDR2 is YYDKDF (reference sequence). This chain joins TRBV15 and TRBJ2-1; D gene ambiguous. The sequenced material came from PBMCs. The sequence was obtained from a man aged 60 to 75 with head and neck cancer. CDR3 protein: CATSRDFYNEQFF. The CDR3, as DNA: TGTGCCACCAGCCGAGACTTCTACAATGAGCAGTTCTTC. Filled out from reference TRBV15 and TRBJ2-1, the complete variable domain reads DAMVIQNPRYQVTQFGKPVTLSCSQTLNHNVMYWYQQKSSQAPKLLFHYYDKDFNNEADTPDNFQSRRPNTSFCFLDIRSPGLGDTAMYLCATSRDFYNEQFFGPGTRLTVL.